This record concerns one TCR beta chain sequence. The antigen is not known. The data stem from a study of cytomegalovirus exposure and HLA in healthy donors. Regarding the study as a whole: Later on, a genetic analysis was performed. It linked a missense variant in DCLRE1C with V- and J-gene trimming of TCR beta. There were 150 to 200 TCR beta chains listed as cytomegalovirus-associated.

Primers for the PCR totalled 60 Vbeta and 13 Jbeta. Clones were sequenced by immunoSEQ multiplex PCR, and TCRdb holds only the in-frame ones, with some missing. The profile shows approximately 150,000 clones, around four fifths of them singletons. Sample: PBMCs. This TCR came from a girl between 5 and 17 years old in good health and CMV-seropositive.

The CDR3 loop is CASSPSTSGTYNEQFF. CDR3 nucleotides: TGCGCCAGCAGCCCCTCGACTAGCGGGACGTACAATGAGCAGTTCTTC. The chain employs TRBV5-1 and TRBJ2-1, with 11 nucleotides matching TRBD2. The V gene end was trimmed by 4 bases and the J gene end by 4 bases; junction bases not matched to a gene: 7. This CDR3 has 16 amino acids. Germline V gene sequence: CDR1 SGHRS, CDR2 YFSETQ. Supplemented by reference TRBV5-1 and TRBJ2-1, the full variable domain reads KAGVTQTPRYLIKTRGQQVTLSCSPISGHRSVSWYQQTPGQGLQFLFEYFSETQRNKGNFPGRFSGRQFSNSRSEMNVSTLELGDSALYLCASSPSTSGTYNEQFFGPGTRLTVL.